Sequencing of this TCR beta chain was carried out in a study of T cells in Graves' hyperthyroidism and ophthalmopathy. As for the study in general: Peripheral blood was drawn at first diagnosis, prior to all treatment. Findings of the study overall: Ophthalmopathy got predicted by the model a median approximately 6.4 months before its onset.

Amplification of TCR beta CDR3 regions was performed using RNA transcripts as template. A set of HTBI primers served as the primers for a first-round RT-PCR of the TCR CDR3. MiXCR, applied by TCRdb to the multiplex PCR reads, yields one record per CDR3 protein. The table shows hundreds of thousands of distinct CDR3 sequences, with around 14% occurring only once. Hyperthyroidism had been newly diagnosed in patients aged 18 to 65, and its duration was under 2 months. Diagnoses rested on clinical symptoms, serum thyroxine and TRAb, thyroid ultrasound and orbital computed tomography. V was pared by 0 bases and J by 10 bases, with 21 bases between. Germline V gene sequence: CDR1 DFQATT, CDR2 SNEGSKA (reference sequence). The CDR3 sequence is 15 residues long. This clonotype was detected ten times or more. The antigen is undetermined.

The V gene is TRBV20-1, the J gene TRBJ2-5; tentative D call: TRBD2 (7 bases). This clonotype originated in a young woman with Graves' hyperthyroidism. Sequenced: blood. CDR3: CSARDSGGGGSGQYF. CDR3 coding DNA: TGCAGTGCTAGAGATTCGGGGGGAGGGGGGAGCGGCCAGTACTTC.